These T cell receptor beta chains were read from a single sample in a study of blood T cell repertoires in COVID-19. Assay used: immunoSEQ multiplex PCR; TCRdb lists only in-frame clones, some missing. Of about 260,000 clones in the sample, roughly 83% were seen once. The sequencing input was PBMCs or T cells enriched from blood (not recorded which). The receptors come from a woman aged 45-59 years who had recovered from COVID-19. Both conserved end residues are part of each CDR3. Each record gives: J gene, V gene, D gene, clone size, CDR3 DNA, CDR3 protein. A D gene is named only where the DNA matches it firmly. The listing skips clone size in some rows; elsewhere it reads once, few, many or a size class.

j_gene: TRBJ1-2
v_gene: TRBV7-2
d_gene: -
abundance: -
CDR3nt: TGTGCCAGCAGCTTAGTTGTAGCTAACTATGGCTACACCTTC
CDR3aa: CASSLVVANYGYTF

j_gene: TRBJ2-7
v_gene: TRBV7-2
d_gene: -
abundance: -
CDR3nt: TGTGCCAGCAGCTTAGATTACAGGGTAACCTACGAGCAGTACTTC
CDR3aa: CASSLDYRVTYEQYF

j_gene: TRBJ2-3
v_gene: TRBV28
d_gene: -
abundance: once
CDR3nt: TGTGCCAGCAGCACGTGGGGCGGGGTCACAGATACGCAGTATTTT
CDR3aa: CASSTWGGVTDTQYF

j_gene: TRBJ2-3
v_gene: TRBV30
d_gene: TRBD2
abundance: -
CDR3nt: TGTGCCTGGAGTATGGCGGGAGTCCTCCCAGATACGCAGTATTTT
CDR3aa: CAWSMAGVLPDTQYF

j_gene: TRBJ2-3
v_gene: TRBV24-1
d_gene: -
abundance: -
CDR3nt: TGTGCCACCAGTGATTTGGGGGCAGGGGTAGATACGCAGTATTTT
CDR3aa: CATSDLGAGVDTQYF

j_gene: TRBJ2-1
v_gene: TRBV14
d_gene: -
abundance: once
CDR3nt: TGTGCCAGCAGCACCAAAGGGGCCGAGATTAAGCAGTTCTTC
CDR3aa: CASSTKGAEIKQFF

j_gene: TRBJ1-4
v_gene: TRBV7-9
d_gene: -
abundance: -
CDR3nt: TGTGCCAGCAGCCCTTCATTCGTAGCAACTAATGAAAAACTGTTTTTT
CDR3aa: CASSPSFVATNEKLFF

j_gene: TRBJ2-2
v_gene: TRBV11-2
d_gene: -
abundance: -
CDR3nt: TGTGCCAGCAGCTCTACGTCGGGCACCGGGGAGCTGTTTTTT
CDR3aa: CASSSTSGTGELFF

j_gene: TRBJ2-7
v_gene: TRBV7-2
d_gene: -
abundance: -
CDR3nt: TGTGCCAGCAGCACCCTCCCCGGGACACTTTACGAGCAGTACTTC
CDR3aa: CASSTLPGTLYEQYF

j_gene: TRBJ2-2
v_gene: TRBV11-3
d_gene: -
abundance: few
CDR3nt: TGTGCCAGCAGATCCCGGGAGTACACCGGGGAGCTGTTTTTT
CDR3aa: CASRSREYTGELFF

j_gene: TRBJ1-2
v_gene: TRBV4-3
d_gene: -
abundance: -
CDR3nt: TGCGCCAGCAGCCGCGAGACAGGCCGAAACTATGGCTACACCTTC
CDR3aa: CASSRETGRNYGYTF

j_gene: TRBJ1-2
v_gene: TRBV6-6
d_gene: -
abundance: once
CDR3nt: TGTGCCAGCAGCATAACCGACGGGAACTATGGCTACACCTTC
CDR3aa: CASSITDGNYGYTF

j_gene: TRBJ2-1
v_gene: TRBV19
d_gene: TRBD2
abundance: -
CDR3nt: TGTGCCAGCATCTCGGGGAGCGGGAGTGGCAATCAGGAGCAGTTCTTC
CDR3aa: CASISGSGSGNQEQFF

j_gene: TRBJ2-3
v_gene: TRBV5-8
d_gene: TRBD2
abundance: -
CDR3nt: TGTGCCAGCAGCCTCGGGACTAGCGGGTTTCCAGATACGCAGTATTTT
CDR3aa: CASSLGTSGFPDTQYF

j_gene: TRBJ1-3
v_gene: TRBV4-2
d_gene: TRBD1
abundance: -
CDR3nt: TGTGCCAGCAGCCAAAGCCTAGCCGGGACAGCTGGAAACACCATATATTTT
CDR3aa: CASSQSLAGTAGNTIYF

j_gene: TRBJ2-5
v_gene: TRBV19
d_gene: TRBD1
abundance: -
CDR3nt: TGTGCCAGTAGTAGCCCAGGGGGCAACCTTGGAGAGACCCAGTACTTC
CDR3aa: CASSSPGGNLGETQYF